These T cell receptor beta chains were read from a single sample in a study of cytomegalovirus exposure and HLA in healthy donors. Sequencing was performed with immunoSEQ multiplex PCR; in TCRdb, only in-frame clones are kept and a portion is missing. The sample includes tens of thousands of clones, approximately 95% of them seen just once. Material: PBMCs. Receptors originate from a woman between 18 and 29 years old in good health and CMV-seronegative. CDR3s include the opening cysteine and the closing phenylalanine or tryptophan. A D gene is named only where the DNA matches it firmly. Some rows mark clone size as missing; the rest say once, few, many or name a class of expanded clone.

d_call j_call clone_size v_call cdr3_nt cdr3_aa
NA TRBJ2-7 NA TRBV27 TGTGCCAGCAGCCTCTACCTGGGGGGGCCCCACGAGCAGTACTTC CASSLYLGGPHEQYF
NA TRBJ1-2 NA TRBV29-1 TGCAGCGTTGTTCAGTCTAACTATGGCTACACCTTC CSVVQSNYGYTF
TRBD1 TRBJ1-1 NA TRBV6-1 TGTGCCAGCGGACTGTGGGACAGAGAGAACACTGAAGCTTTCTTT CASGLWDRENTEAFF
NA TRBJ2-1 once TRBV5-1 TGCGCCAGCAGCGAGGGCCTCCCGAGCTCCTACAATGAGCAGTTCTTC CASSEGLPSSYNEQFF
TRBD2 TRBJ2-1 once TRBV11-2 TGTGCCAGCAGCCCGCGGGAGGGGTTGGGCTATGAGCAGTTCTTC CASSPREGLGYEQFF
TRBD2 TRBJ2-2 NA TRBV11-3 TGTGCCAGCAGCTTATATCCGGGGTCGCGGGAGGGCAGCACCGGGGAGCTGTTTTTT CASSLYPGSREGSTGELFF
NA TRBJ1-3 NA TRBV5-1 TGCGCCAGCAGCTTGGCAGGAAACACCATATATTTT CASSLAGNTIYF
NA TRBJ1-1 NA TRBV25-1 TGTGCCAGCAGTTCCGGGGGGCGGAACACTGAAGCTTTCTTT CASSSGGRNTEAFF
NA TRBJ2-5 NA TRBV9 TGTGCCAGCAGCGTAGGGCAGGGGCTAGTAGGGGAGACCCAGTACTTC CASSVGQGLVGETQYF
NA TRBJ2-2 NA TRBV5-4 TGTGCCAGCAGGGAGGACCCGAACACCGGGGAGCTGTTTTTT CASREDPNTGELFF
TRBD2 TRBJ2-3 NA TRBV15 TGTGCCACCAGCAGATCCGGGGGGGGCACAGATACGCAGTATTTT CATSRSGGGTDTQYF
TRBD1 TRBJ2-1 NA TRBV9 TGTGCCAGCAGCGATTTGACAGGGTCCTACAATGAGCAGTTCTTC CASSDLTGSYNEQFF
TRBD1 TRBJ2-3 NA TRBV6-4 TGTGCCAGCAGTGACTCTACGGGACAGGGAAAGGAGACGCAGTATTTT CASSDSTGQGKETQYF
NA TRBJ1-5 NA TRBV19 TGTGCCAGTAGTATTCTCGATCAGCCCCAGCATTTT CASSILDQPQHF
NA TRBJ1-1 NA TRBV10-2 TGCGCCAGCAGCCTCGCGGGCCGGAACACTGAAGCTTTCTTT CASSLAGRNTEAFF
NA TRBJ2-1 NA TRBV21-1 TGTGCCAGCAGCAAAGAGGGAACCAGGAGGGATTCCTACAATGAGCAGTTCTTC CASSKEGTRRDSYNEQFF
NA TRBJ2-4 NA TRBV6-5 TGTGCCAGCAGTTACAAGGGGCCGGCCAAAAACATTCAGTACTTC CASSYKGPAKNIQYF
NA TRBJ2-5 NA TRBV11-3 TGTGCCAGCAGCCAGATCGGGGAACAAGAGACCCAGTACTTC CASSQIGEQETQYF
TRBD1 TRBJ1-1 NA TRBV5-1 TGCGCCAGCAGCTTGGGTCCAGGGGGTGACACTGAAGCTTTCTTT CASSLGPGGDTEAFF
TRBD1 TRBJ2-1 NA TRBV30 TGTGCCTTTCGGGGACAGGGCCCTGGGTGGGCGAGCTCCTACAATGAGCAGTTCTTC CAFRGQGPGWASSYNEQFF
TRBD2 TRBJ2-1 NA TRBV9 TGTGCCAGCAGCGTAGGACTAGCTAGTGCCAATGAGCAGTTCTTC CASSVGLASANEQFF
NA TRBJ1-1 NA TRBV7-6 TGTGCCAGCAGCTTAGCGCCTGTTCGAGAGAAGAACACTGAAGCTTTCTTT CASSLAPVREKNTEAFF
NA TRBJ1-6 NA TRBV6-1 TGTGCCAGCAGTGAACAGGTTAATTCACCCCTCCACTTT CASSEQVNSPLHF
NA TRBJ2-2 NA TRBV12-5 TGTGCTAGTGGTTTGGCACTGACAGTCCCGAACACCGGGGAGCTGTTTTTT CASGLALTVPNTGELFF
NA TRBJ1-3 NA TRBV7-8 TGTGCCAGCAGCTTATATGGTAGTATCGCCTCTGGAAACACCATATATTTT CASSLYGSIASGNTIYF
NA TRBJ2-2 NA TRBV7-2 TGTGCCAGCAGCTTTCAGGCCAACACCGGGGAGCTGTTTTTT CASSFQANTGELFF
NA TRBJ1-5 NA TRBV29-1 TGCAGCGTTGTAATATCAGGGGTGGATCAGCCCCAGCATTTT CSVVISGVDQPQHF
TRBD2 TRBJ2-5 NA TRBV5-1 TGCGCCAGCAGCTTGGGCGAACTAGCGGGCCAAGAGACCCAGTACTTC CASSLGELAGQETQYF
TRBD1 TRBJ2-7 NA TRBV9 TGTGCCAGCAGCGTAGAGGGGGCCTCTTACTACGAGCAGTACTTC CASSVEGASYYEQYF
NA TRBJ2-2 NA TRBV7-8 TGTGCCAGCAGCCCGCGAATTAACACCGGGGAGCTGTTTTTT CASSPRINTGELFF
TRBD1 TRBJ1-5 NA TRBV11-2 TGTGCCAGCACCACCCGCATTGGGACAGGATATCAGCCCCAGCATTTT CASTTRIGTGYQPQHF
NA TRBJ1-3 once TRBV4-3 TGCGCCAGCAGCCAGGACATGGGGTCTGGAAACACCATATATTTT CASSQDMGSGNTIYF
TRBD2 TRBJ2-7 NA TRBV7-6 TGTGCCAGCAGCCCGGGGGGGGGCTCCTACGAGCAGTACTTC CASSPGGGSYEQYF
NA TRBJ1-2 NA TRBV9 TGTGCCAGCAGCCCCCCGGGTGGCATCTATGGCTACACCTTC CASSPPGGIYGYTF
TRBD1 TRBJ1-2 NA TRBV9 TGTGCCAGCAGCGTAAAAGGGGGCGTAGACTATGGCTACACCTTC CASSVKGGVDYGYTF
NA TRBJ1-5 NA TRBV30 TGTGCCTGGAACGTGGGGCTCGGCAATCAGCCCCAGCATTTT CAWNVGLGNQPQHF
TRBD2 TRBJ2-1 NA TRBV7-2 TGTGCCAGCAGCTTAGCCGCCCCGGCGGGGGGAGACTACAATGAGCAGTTCTTC CASSLAAPAGGDYNEQFF
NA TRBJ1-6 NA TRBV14 TGTGCCAGCAGCCAACAGGGATATAATTCACCCCTCCACTTT CASSQQGYNSPLHF
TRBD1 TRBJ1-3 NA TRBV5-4 TGTGCCAGCAGCTTAACAGGGGGCGCATCTGGAAACACCATATATTTT CASSLTGGASGNTIYF
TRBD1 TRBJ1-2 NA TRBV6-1 TGTGCCAGCAATGGACAGGGCCACTACACCTTC CASNGQGHYTF
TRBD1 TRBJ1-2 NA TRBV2 TGTGCCAGCAGTGTGGGACAGGGACACTATGGCTACACCTTC CASSVGQGHYGYTF
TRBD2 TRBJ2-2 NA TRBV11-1 TGTGCCAGCAGCTTAGGGACTAGGGACACCGGGGAGCTGTTTTTT CASSLGTRDTGELFF
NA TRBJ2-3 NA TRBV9 TGTGCCAGCAGCGTATCGGCTAGGTTTAGCACAGATACGCAGTATTTT CASSVSARFSTDTQYF
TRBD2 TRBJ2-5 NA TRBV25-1 TGTGCCAGCAATCAAGCGGGAGGTAGAGAGACCCAGTACTTC CASNQAGGRETQYF
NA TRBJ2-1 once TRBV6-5 TGTGCCAGCAGTTACGGGGGCAGCTCCTACAATGAGCAGTTCTTC CASSYGGSSYNEQFF
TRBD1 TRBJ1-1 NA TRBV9 TGTGCCAGCAGCGTAGGGGCAGGGGGGAGGAACACTGAAGCTTTCTTT CASSVGAGGRNTEAFF
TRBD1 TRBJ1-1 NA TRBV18 TGTGCCAGCTCACGAGGGGGCAGGATGAACACTGAAGCTTTCTTT CASSRGGRMNTEAFF
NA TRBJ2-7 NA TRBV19 TGTGCCAGTAGCCCTCTACAGTATTCCTACGAGCAGTACTTC CASSPLQYSYEQYF
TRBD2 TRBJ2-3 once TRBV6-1 TGTGCCAGCCCTCCCCCTGGGGGGAGGGCTAGGAAGTATTTT CASPPPGGRARKYF
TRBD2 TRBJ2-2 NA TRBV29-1 TGCAGCGTTCGAACTAGCGGGAGAGTTAACGGGGAGCTGTTTTTT CSVRTSGRVNGELFF
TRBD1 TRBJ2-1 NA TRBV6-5 TGTGCCAGCAGTTACACTCGACAGGGTTACAATGAGCAGTTCTTC CASSYTRQGYNEQFF
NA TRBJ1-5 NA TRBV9 TGTGCCAGCAGCGTAGCCCCAGGGCGGAATCAGCCCCAGCATTTT CASSVAPGRNQPQHF
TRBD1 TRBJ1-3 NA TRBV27 TGTGCCAGCAGTGGGGGGACAGGGAGAGGTGGAAACACCATATATTTT CASSGGTGRGGNTIYF
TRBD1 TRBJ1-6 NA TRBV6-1 TGTGCCAGCAGTAGGGACAGTTTATATTCACCCCTCCACTTT CASSRDSLYSPLHF